This T cell receptor beta chain was identified in a study of T cell responses to AZD1222 COVID-19 vaccine. Assay used: immunoSEQ multiplex PCR; TCRdb lists only in-frame clones, some missing. Seen here are more than 150,000 clones, roughly 91% observed once, and the top ten hold 0.75% to 1%. Regarding this clone: Its specificity is unknown.

Findings and caveats of the study: Spike-spanning, vaccine-associated CD4 TCRs were dominant at 160-218 and 743-854. Spike-specific TCRs gained breadth and depth after people received two AZD1222 doses. Seropositivity was recorded at baseline in only a handful of AZD1222 recipients. The donors showed a predominance of white British ancestry and of females, with possible underestimation of clonal diversity.

Unmatched junction bases numbered 4, after V lost 4 bases and J lost 6 bases. CDR1 and CDR2 from the germline V gene are SGHTA and FQGTGA. The CDR3 totals 14 residues. Sequencing was performed on peripheral blood, taken on day 0 of AZD1222 vaccination. The receptor was derived from an adult in good health. V is TRBV7-3 and J is TRBJ2-3; 10 positions match TRBD2. The chain's CDR3 is CASSSAGGLDTQYF. The CDR3 region has the DNA TGTGCCAGCAGCTCAGCGGGGGGGCTCGATACGCAGTATTTT.